The entry below gives a single TCR beta chain sequence along with its context. Its antigen is not identified. This CDR3 region has 13 residues. The germline CDR1 and CDR2 sequences are SGHRS and YFSETQ. V lost 2 bases, J lost 5 bases, and 8 bases lay in between. Evenly divided among several immunoSEQ plates was the genomic DNA of each subset. Clones were sequenced by immunoSEQ multiplex PCR, and TCRdb holds only the in-frame ones, with some missing. The table has about 1.5 million clones, 95% to 97% seen once. The data were obtained in a study of shared clonotypes between healthy human individuals. Study-level background: Per-donor plates numbered three CD4 naive, three CD4 memory, two CD8 naive and one CD8 memory. Findings and limits, study-wide: Sampling covered blood only; tissue repertoires likely differ. Naive subsets tended to show greater estimated richness than memory subsets.

This sequence joins TRBV5-1 and TRBJ2-1; D gene ambiguous. The TCR was taken from a man in his thirties or forties in good health. Sequencing was performed on naive CD4+ T cells sorted from blood. Subset meaning: CD45RA+ positively selected. The CDR3 bases are TGCGCCAGCAGCTTACCAATCAACAATGAGCAGTTCTTC. Translated, it gives CASSLPINNEQFF.